Here is one TCR beta chain with its context. The antigen it recognizes is unknown. Per-nucleotide qualities are absent, and no much larger clonotype sits a single base away. The time point label, as the study defines it: baseline before first vaccination. Vaccinee samples came from UK trials COV001 and COV002, including a single-blind randomized controlled phase 2/3 trial of AZD1222 (ChAdOx1 nCoV-19) in healthy adults. Trial participant PBMC samples were collected at day 0 and day 28 after the second dose for TCRbeta chain sequencing. This record belongs to a study of T cell responses to AZD1222 COVID-19 vaccine (dated by TCRdb to about 2021). Background on the whole study: AZD1222 recipients whose second dose came at about 4 weeks and those whose second dose came at about 12 weeks were combined into one group, since spike-specific TCR depth and breadth did not differ between the two schedules. A total of just over 230 trial participants underwent TCR sequencing, of whom nearly 210 had received two doses of AZD1222 and about 25 had received two doses of the MenACWY control vaccine. Trial participants were enrolled by age into 18-55, 56-69 and 70-plus year subgroups, with 148, 28 and 57 TCR-sequenced participants respectively. Summary of the overall study and its limitations: No day 14 peak-response samples were available, so repertoires were characterized only after the peak T cell response. Conclusions about previously exposed vaccinees are limited because only five to seven AZD1222 recipients were SARS-CoV-2 seropositive at baseline. The 56-69-year group was small, and its depth increase did not reach significance, likely because of low power. CD4 TCRs associated with the vaccine covered the entire spike protein, and the dominant responses were in regions 160-218 and 743-854. Participants were mostly white British, with more females than males. The authors suggested clonal diversity may have been underestimated. Reportedly, close to half of the unique spike-specific TCRs recognized epitopes lying outside the regions that are mutated in the B.1.351 and B.1.1.7 variants. After two AZD1222 doses, spike-specific TCR breadth and depth were significantly higher than at day 0 and than in MenACWY recipients.

As encoded in the germline V gene, CDR1 is MDHEN while CDR2 is SYDVKM. The CDR3 covers 12 residues, taking in both the cysteine and the phenylalanine. Only CDR3 DNA is held: 36 bases, read in frame from base 1. V and J are truncated by 6 bases and 11 bases respectively, leaving an intervening sequence of 14 bases. The CDR3 regions of human TCRbeta chains were analyzed by immunosequencing. The authors' pipeline ran thus. Repertoire TCRs were checked for matches against a reference library of SARS-CoV-2-specific TCRs that had been generated using the MIRA antigen-specificity platform. Breadth was defined as the fraction of unique TCRs that were SARS-CoV-2-associated, and depth was defined as the fraction of total T cells that were SARS-CoV-2-associated. Using the MIRA data, every spike-specific TCR was mapped to the spike region that the TCR reacted to and assigned to either a CD4 or a CD8 class. Log10-transformed breadth and depth values were compared by one-way ANOVA with Sidak's multiple comparisons tests. The source is immuneACCESS, and TCRdb retained only in-frame sequences with V and J called. Part of the clones is not carried over; for the studies checked, unresolved V genes explain less than half of this, and the remainder is unexplained. That table is the source of V, J and clone size, and D and trimming were worked out from the DNA. The sample table contains some 150,000 clones; only one count was recorded for roughly 89% of them. The ten largest account for roughly 5.5% of the sample.

Here the chain combines TRBV28 and TRBJ1-5; the D gene is unclear. The material sequenced was peripheral blood, taken on day 0 of AZD1222 vaccination. The TCR originated in an adult in good health. The DNA sequence is TGTGCCAGCAGCGCCCCACTAGGGACCCAGCATTTT. It translates to CASSAPLGTQHF.